These 18 T cell receptor beta chains originate from one sample sequenced in a study of radiotherapy plus CTLA-4 blockade in lung cancer. Only in-frame clones appear in the TCRdb table, and some are missing; sequencing was by immunoSEQ multiplex PCR. The table records approximately 75,000 clones, around 82% of them present only once. This specimen consisted of peripheral blood, obtained from a patient treated with radiotherapy plus ipilimumab. All receptors come from a human donor with non-small cell lung cancer who had a complete response to radiotherapy plus ipilimumab.

This sequence joins TRBV21-1 and TRBJ1-2. TRBV21-1 is given as a pseudogene. CDR3 length: 15 residues. Here the CDR3 reads CASSPLSWKNYGYTF. In nucleotides, the CDR3 is TGTGCCAGCAGCCCCCTGTCGTGGAAGAACTATGGCTACACCTTC.

This clone has just a few counts. The rearrangement joins TRBV27 to TRBJ1-1; D unresolved. CDR3 size: 12 residues. V lost 4 bases to trimming and J lost 4 bases, with 7 bases between them. Per germline, CDR1 MNHEY and CDR2 SMNVEV (reference sequence). The CDR3 coding sequence is TGTGCCAGCAGTTCCACCGTCACTGAAGCTTTCTTT. This translates into CASSSTVTEAFF.

The rearrangement uses TRBV9 and TRBJ1-2, with D unresolved. V lost 3 bases and J lost 0, with 6 bases in between. CDR3 length: 13 residues. Germline CDR1 and CDR2: SGDLS and YYNGEE. The CDR3 bases are TGTGCCAGCAGCGCACTTCCTAACTATGGCTACACCTTC. This codes for CASSALPNYGYTF.

The rearrangement joins TRBV14 to TRBJ1-1; 7 bases line up with TRBD1. Germline V gives CDR1 SGHDN, CDR2 FVKESK. The V gene end was trimmed by 4 bases and the J gene end by 8 bases; junction bases not matched to a gene: 13. This CDR3 has 15 amino acids. CDR3 DNA: TGTGCCAGCAGCCGGACCGACAGGGCCCTCAAGGAAGCTTTCTTT. Amino acid sequence: CASSRTDRALKEAFF.

This chain connects TRBV15 to TRBJ1-5, with D possibly matching TRBD1 (6 bases). The CDR3 length is 16 residues. The V gene lost 1 base and the J gene lost 2 bases, with 12 bases spanning the gap. CDR1 and CDR2 from the germline V gene are LNHNV and YYDKDF (reference sequence). The CDR3 region has the DNA TGTGCCACCAGCAGAGGTGGCAGACAGGGCAATCAGCCCCAGCATTTT. Translation gives CATSRGGRQGNQPQHF. Drawing the rest from reference TRBV15 and TRBJ1-5, the complete variable domain is DAMVIQNPRYQVTQFGKPVTLSCSQTLNHNVMYWYQQKSSQAPKLLFHYYDKDFNNEADTPDNFQSRRPNTSFCFLDIRSPGLGDTAMYLCATSRGGRQGNQPQHFGDGTRLSIL.

This chain connects TRBV29-1 to TRBJ1-4; a weak D match, TRBD1 (5 bases). CDR3 size: 20 residues. Germline lookup yields CDR1 SQVTM and CDR2 ANQGSEA. With 6 bases removed from V and 0 bases from J, the gap between germline ends came to 29 bases. CDR3 amino acids: CSVDYTRDGERNATNEKLFF. As DNA, the CDR3 is TGCAGCGTGGATTATACCCGGGACGGTGAAAGGAATGCAACTAATGAAAAACTGTTTTTT.

The genes are TRBV7-2 and TRBJ2-1; 7 bases agree with TRBD2. The CDR3 totals 13 residues. The V segment lost 1 base and the J segment 8 bases; nucleotides outside the gene matches: 2. Germline V CDR1 and CDR2: SGHTA, FQGNSA. For the CDR3, the DNA is TGTGCCAGCAGCTTAGTCGGGGGGTATGAGCAGTTCTTC. Encoded protein: CASSLVGGYEQFF. The whole variable domain, filled in from reference TRBV7-2 and TRBJ2-1, reads GAGVSQSPSNKVTEKGKDVELRCDPISGHTALYWYRQSLGQGLEFLIYFQGNSAPDKSGLPSDRFSAERTGGSVSTLTIQRTQQEDSAVYLCASSLVGGYEQFFGPGTRLTVL.

The chain couples TRBV6-1 to TRBJ2-7; 9 bases are shared with TRBD1. The CDR3 spans 16 residues. Germline CDR1 is MNHNS and CDR2 is SASEGT. With 3 bases clipped from V and 2 bases from J, the junction kept 8 bases outside the gene matches. CDR3: CASSDHGQGKPYEQYF. CDR3 sequence (DNA): TGTGCCAGCAGTGACCACGGACAGGGGAAGCCCTACGAGCAGTACTTC.

The chain employs TRBV11-2 and TRBJ2-5, with a possible D match to TRBD2 (5 bases). The CDR3 is 13 amino acids. Trimming shortened V by 5 bases and J by 3 bases, and 10 bases separated the two germline ends. Germline V gives CDR1 SGHAT, CDR2 FQNNGV. The CDR3 nucleotides are TGTGCCAGCAGCCTCCGGGGTGAAGAGACCCAGTACTTC. Translating it yields CASSLRGEETQYF.

This chain links TRBV12-5 with TRBJ1-4; possibly TRBD1 for D (6 bases). The CDR3 contains 13 residues. Per the germline V gene, CDR1 is LGHNT and CDR2 is FRNRAP. V was cut by 5 bases and J by 5 bases, with 9 bases left in between. CDR3 bases: TGTGCTAGTGGTCAACAGGGAAATGAAAAACTGTTTTTT. Protein sequence: CASGQQGNEKLFF.

This chain joins TRBV2 and TRBJ1-6; D remains ambiguous. With 6 bases removed from V and 2 bases from J, the gap between germline ends came to 8 bases. Germline CDR1 reads SNHLY; CDR2 reads FYNNEI. The CDR3 is 14 amino acids. The CDR3 loop reads CASSFRPYNSPLHF. The CDR3 region has the DNA TGTGCCAGCAGCTTCAGGCCCTATAATTCACCCCTCCACTTT.

The chain combines TRBV4-3 with TRBJ2-1; D possibly corresponds to TRBD1 (6 bases). Germline-derived CDR1 and CDR2 are LGHNA and YSLEER. The CDR3 contains 16 residues. V lost 2 bases, J lost 3 bases, and 14 bases lay in between. CDR3 sequence: CASSQNLGTFYNEQFF. The CDR3 DNA sequence: TGCGCCAGCAGCCAAAACCTGGGGACATTCTACAATGAGCAGTTCTTC.

This clone was seen a handful of times. The genes are TRBV19 and TRBJ1-2; D not resolved. The CDR3 length is 14 residues. Germline CDR1 reads LNHDA; CDR2 reads SQIVND (reference sequence). V was cut by 0 bases and J by 5 bases, with 10 bases left in between. CDR3 loop: CASSIEEQKYGYTF. Written as DNA, the CDR3 is TGTGCCAGTAGTATAGAAGAGCAAAAGTATGGCTACACCTTC.

J is TRBJ2-3 and V is TRBV18; D remains unclear. The CDR3 has 17 amino acids. V was clipped by 5 bases and J by 1 base, with 19 bases between them. From germline, CDR1 is KGHSH and CDR2 LQKENI. CDR3 sequence (DNA): TGTGCCAGCTCATCGAGTACAGTCGCCTCTGGCACAGATACGCAGTATTTT. This codes for CASSSSTVASGTDTQYF.

V and J are TRBV28 and TRBJ2-7; D tentatively reads TRBD1 or TRBD2 (6 bases each). Germline loops: CDR1 MDHEN, CDR2 SYDVKM. The CDR3 runs 16 residues. Trimming removed 1 base from V and 0 bases from J, with 13 bases in between. CDR3 nucleotides: TGTGCCAGCAGTTTATATCCGGGGGCGATCTCCTACGAGCAGTACGTC. It is translated as CASSLYPGAISYEQYV.

This clone was seen a handful of times. The CDR3: CASCPAVGFNEKLFF. CDR3 nucleotides: TGTGCCAGCTGCCCGGCGGTAGGGTTTAATGAAAAACTGTTTTTT. This sequence joins TRBV28 and TRBJ1-4; D is unresolved. The V and J ends lost 8 bases and 4 bases respectively, with 17 bases between them. CDR3 length: 15 amino acids. Per germline, CDR1 MDHEN and CDR2 SYDVKM.

The chain couples TRBV6-5 to TRBJ2-7, with a weak D call TRBD1 (6 bases). Trimming removed 4 bases from V and 3 bases from J, with 19 bases in between. The CDR3 runs 16 residues. Looked up from germline, CDR1 is MNHEY and CDR2 is SVGAGI. The CDR3 region is CASSSNSGTLVYEQYV. The CDR3 nucleotides are TGTGCCAGCAGTTCCAATTCCGGGACATTGGTCTACGAGCAGTACGTC.

This clone occurred a few times. The rearrangement uses TRBV30 and TRBJ2-4, with D unclear. The CDR3 is made up of 12 amino acids. The germline V gene encodes CDR1 GTSNPN and CDR2 SVGIG (reference sequence). Trimming pared 5 bases from V and 6 bases from J, leaving 11 bases between. CDR3 DNA sequence: TGTGCCTGGGCCGTCTCGGGAAACATTCAGTACTTC. As protein: CAWAVSGNIQYF.